This T cell receptor beta chain derives from a study of T cell changes during pregnancy in multiple sclerosis. Repertoires were generated with immunoSEQ multiplex PCR, while TCRdb's copy carries only in-frame clones and drops some. The table includes 60,000 or so clones, roughly nine tenths detected once. This CDR3 has 15 amino acids. Germline V gene sequence: CDR1 SGHRS, CDR2 YFSETQ. V lost 0 bases, J lost 4 bases, and 11 bases lay in between. This clone was found a few times. The sequencing here drew on peripheral blood, taken before pregnancy. The receptor was isolated from a female donor with multiple sclerosis, enrolled in a pregnancy study. This chain links TRBV5-1 with TRBJ1-5, with D maybe TRBD1 (5 bases). This chain's CDR3 is CASSLEGQGNQPQHF. The CDR3 DNA reads as TGCGCCAGCAGCTTGGAGGGGCAGGGAAATCAGCCCCAGCATTTT.